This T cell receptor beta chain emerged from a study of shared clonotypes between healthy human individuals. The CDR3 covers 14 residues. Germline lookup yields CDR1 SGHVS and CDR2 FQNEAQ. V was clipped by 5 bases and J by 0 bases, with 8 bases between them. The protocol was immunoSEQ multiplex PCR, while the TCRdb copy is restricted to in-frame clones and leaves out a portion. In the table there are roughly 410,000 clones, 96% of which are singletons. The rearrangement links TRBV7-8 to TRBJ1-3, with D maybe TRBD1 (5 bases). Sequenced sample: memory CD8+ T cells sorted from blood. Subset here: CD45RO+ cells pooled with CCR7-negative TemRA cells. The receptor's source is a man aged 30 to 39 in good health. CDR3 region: CASSIQDSGNTIYF. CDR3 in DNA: TGTGCCAGCAGCATACAGGACTCTGGAAACACCATATATTTT.